The 28 T cell receptor beta chains listed next were all sequenced from one sample in a study of T cell repertoires in cytomegalovirus infection. TCRdb re-analysed the reads in MiXCR, keeping a single row per CDR3 protein. The table lists 350,000 to 500,000 distinct CDR3 sequences, approximately 30% of them singletons, with roughly 13% in the top ten. Material: PBMCs. These receptors were collected from a human donor in good health (CMV status not recorded). Some clones in this sample may be carry-over from other donors' samples.

The V gene is TRBV12-3 or TRBV12-4, the J gene TRBJ1-4; 7 nucleotides line up with TRBD1. V gave up 6 bases and J gave up 0 bases; unmatched junction bases: 4. The CDR3 contains 15 residues. The chain's CDR3 is CASSFRGATNEKLFF. The CDR3, as DNA: TGTGCCAGCAGCTTCAGGGGGGCAACTAATGAAAAACTGTTTTTT.

The chain recombines TRBV7-2 with TRBJ2-7; perhaps TRBD1 as D (5 bases). CDR1 is SGHTA, CDR2 FQGNSA, per germline. The V end lost 2 bases, the J end lost 6 bases, and 17 bases lay between the germline ends. This CDR3 region has 15 residues. The CDR3 DNA sequence: TGTGCCAGCAGCTTATGGATTAGGGGCCAGGGCGAGCAGTACTTC. Residues: CASSLWIRGQGEQYF.

The V gene is TRBV5-4, the J gene TRBJ2-7; weak D call: TRBD1 (6 bases). CDR3 size: 15 residues. The V end lost 1 base, the J end lost 5 bases, and 16 bases lay between the germline ends. Looked up from germline, CDR1 is SGHNT and CDR2 is YYREEE (reference sequence). The CDR3 here is CASSLSSGAWDEQYF. The CDR3 DNA reads as TGTGCCAGCAGCTTGTCTTCAGGGGCCTGGGACGAGCAGTACTTC. The variable domain in full, with the rest retrieved from reference TRBV5-4 and TRBJ2-7, is ETGVTQSPTHLIKTRGQQVTLRCSSQSGHNTVSWYQQALGQGPQFIFQYYREEENGRGNFPPRFSGLQFPNYSSELNVNALELDDSALYLCASSLSSGAWDEQYFGPGTRLTVT.

Worth noting for this clonotype: This may stem from a read error, because a much larger clone lies one nucleotide away. V usage is TRBV7-9 and J usage is TRBJ1-6, with 7 bases identical to TRBD1. V shed 1 base, J shed 9 bases, and the junction held 9 bases outside the gene matches. Germline values: CDR1 SEHNR, CDR2 FQNEAQ (reference sequence). The CDR3 has 16 residues. CDR3 DNA: TGTGCCAGCAGCTTAGTTGGACAGGTGGCGATTTCACCCCTCCACTTT. Protein: CASSLVGQVAISPLHF.

About this clonotype: A much more abundant neighbour one base away suggests this may be a read error. CDR3 sequence reads: CASSLGSWGASQPQRF. Written as DNA, the CDR3 is TGTGCCAGCAGTTTAGGTTCCTGGGGGGCGAGTCAGCCCCAGCGTTTT. This sequence joins TRBV12-3 or TRBV12-4 and TRBJ1-5; the D gene is possibly TRBD1 (6 bases). CDR3 length equals 16 residues.

This clonotype turned up a few times. This chain connects TRBV12-3 or TRBV12-4 to TRBJ2-2; D unresolved. The length of the CDR3 is 15 residues. V lost 1 base and J lost 1, with 7 bases in between. The CDR3 here is CASSLGAVNTGELFF. The CDR3 nucleotides read TGTGCCAGCAGTTTAGGGGCAGTGAACACCGGGGAGCTGTTTTTT.

The chain joins TRBV20-1 to TRBJ1-5, with 9 positions matching TRBD1. This CDR3 has 16 residues. Germline CDR1 and CDR2: DFQATT and SNEGSKA (reference sequence). Losses at the gene ends were 0 bases for V and 2 bases for J; bases not matched to a gene: 5. The CDR3 DNA reads TGCAGTGCTAGAGATGCGGGACAGGGACGCAATCAGCCCCAGCATTTT. This codes for CSARDAGQGRNQPQHF.

V usage is TRBV27 and J usage is TRBJ2-1, with 8 bases aligning to TRBD1. Trimming at V came to 10 bases and at J to 7 bases, leaving 12 bases not matched to a gene. This CDR3 contains 14 residues. Per the germline V gene, CDR1 is MNHEY and CDR2 is SMNVEV (reference sequence). CDR3: CATRRAGGGNEQFF. As DNA, the CDR3 is TGTGCCACCCGGCGGGCAGGGGGCGGGAATGAGCAGTTCTTC.

CDR3 nucleotide sequence: TGTGCCAGCAGCCCAACAGGGAGGACCACTGAAGCTTTCTTT. This gives the protein CASSPTGRTTEAFF. The chain couples TRBV5-4 to TRBJ1-1; TRBD1 is a possible D gene (6 bases). Germline loops: CDR1 SGHNT, CDR2 YYREEE (reference sequence). V shed 4 bases and J shed 4 bases, with 14 bases lying between them. This CDR3 has 14 amino acids.

This chain uses TRBV5-4 with TRBJ2-7; 12 bases line up with TRBD1. Germline values: CDR1 SGHNT, CDR2 YYREEE (reference sequence). This CDR3 spans 15 amino acids. V was pared by 3 bases and J by 6 bases, with 7 bases of the junction left unmatched. The CDR3 bases are TGTGCCAGCAGCTCCCCGGGACAGGGGGCTTCCGAGCAGTACTTC. This gives the protein CASSSPGQGASEQYF.

The sample holds a few counts of this clonotype. The rearrangement joins TRBV19 to TRBJ1-6, with a possible D match to TRBD1 (6 bases). Deletions cut 7 bases from V and 9 bases from J, with 13 bases between. The CDR3 has 13 residues. The V gene's germline CDR1 is LNHDA and CDR2 SQIVND (reference sequence). The CDR3 DNA follows: TGTGCCAGTAAAACGACAGGATTTTCACCCCTCCACTTT. Its protein is CASKTTGFSPLHF. The full variable domain, its missing parts supplied by reference TRBV19 and TRBJ1-6, is DGGITQSPKYLFRKEGQNVTLSCEQNLNHDAMYWYRQDPGQGLRLIYYSQIVNDFQKGDIAEGYSVSREKKESFPLTVTSAQKNPTAFYLCASKTTGFSPLHFGNGTRLTVT.

This clonotype was seen repeatedly, ten times or more. This chain links TRBV7-2 with TRBJ2-3, with 10 bases matching TRBD1. The CDR3 is 15 amino acids. The trim removed 4 bases at V and 3 bases at J, leaving 4 bases unmatched. From germline, CDR1 is SGHTA and CDR2 FQGNSA. The CDR3 coding sequence is TGTGCCAGCAGCTCGGGACAGGGGATTACAGATACGCAGTATTTT. Translated, it gives CASSSGQGITDTQYF.

Turning to this clonotype: This clone may be a read error of a much larger clone one base away. The genes are TRBV12-3 or TRBV12-4 and TRBJ2-1; D possibly corresponds to TRBD2 (7 bases). The CDR3 length is 13 residues. The germline V and J ends were trimmed by 5 bases and 12 bases, with 17 bases remaining between them. Written as DNA, the CDR3 is TGTGCCAGCAGTCCTGGGGGGGGGGCAGGGCAGTTCTTC. It codes for CASSPGGGAGQFF.

The chain couples TRBV7-2 to TRBJ2-3; D possibly uses TRBD1 or TRBD2 (5 bases each). The CDR3 has 15 amino acids. The V and J ends lost 7 bases and 2 bases respectively, with 16 bases between them. Germline CDR1 SGHTA, CDR2 FQGNSA. CDR3 nucleotide sequence: TGTGCCAGCATCTTTGGGACCCTTCTCACAGATACGCAGTATTTT. This gives the protein CASIFGTLLTDTQYF.

This clonotype appeared many times. The rearrangement uses TRBV7-2 and TRBJ2-5, with 12 bases fitting TRBD2. Germline CDR1 and CDR2: SGHTA and FQGNSA. The CDR3 contains 17 residues. J lost 2 bases, V lost 1 base, and 5 bases had no gene match. CDR3 loop: CASSLERLAGGQETQYF. CDR3 sequence (DNA): TGTGCCAGCAGCTTAGAACGCCTAGCGGGGGGGCAAGAGACCCAGTACTTC.

The chain has TRBV6-2 or TRBV6-3 and TRBJ2-1; weak D call: TRBD2 (6 bases). Germline V gene sequence: CDR1 MNHEY, CDR2 SVGEGT. V gave up 0 bases and J gave up 7 bases, with 22 bases separating them. The CDR3 length is 18 residues. The CDR3 reads CASSYSFGSGVLRNEQFF. CDR3 DNA: TGTGCCAGCAGTTACTCGTTCGGGTCGGGGGTGCTGCGGAATGAGCAGTTCTTC.

The V call is TRBV5-4, the J call TRBJ2-2; 10 positions match TRBD2. Losses at the gene ends were 3 bases for V and 4 bases for J; bases not matched to a gene: 3. CDR1 is SGHNT and CDR2 is YYREEE in the germline V gene (reference sequence). The CDR3 covers 15 residues. CDR3: CASSSTSGFTGELFF. The CDR3 DNA follows: TGTGCCAGCAGCTCGACTAGCGGGTTCACCGGGGAGCTGTTTTTT.

Concerning this clonotype itself: A much larger clone differs from this one at a single base, so this may be a read error. The chain joins TRBV7-7 to TRBJ2-3; D perhaps matches TRBD2 (6 bases). V shed 5 bases and J shed 4 bases, with 19 bases lying between them. The CDR3 has 16 amino acids. The germline gives CDR1 SSHAT, CDR2 FNYEAQ (reference sequence). DNA for the CDR3: TGTGCCAGCAGCCCACGTGGGGGGATAAGCCCAGATACGCAGTATTTT. It encodes CASSPRGGISPDTQYF.

On this clonotype itself: The junction differs from germline at one of its ends, possibly a read error. The gene calls are TRBV12-3 or TRBV12-4 and TRBJ2-3, with TRBD2 matching over 9 bases. This CDR3 is 15 amino acids long. The CDR3 protein is CASSFLRGGRDTKYF. CDR3 nucleotide sequence: TGTGCCAGCAGTTTCCTGCGGGGGGGCAGGGATACGAAGTATTTT.

A remark on this clonotype: This clone may be a read error of a much larger clone one base away. The CDR3 carries no conserved terminal phenylalanine or tryptophan, so it likely arises from a read error. This chain links TRBV7-1 with TRBJ2-7; D gene unclear. TRBV7-1 is recorded as an ORF, its role being uncertain. V lost 5 bases and J lost 3, with 8 bases in between. The CDR3 loop spans 12 amino acids. This chain's CDR3 is CASSPRNYEQYL. CDR3 DNA sequence: TGTGCCAGCAGCCCCCGAAACTACGAGCAGTACTTA.

The chain is built from TRBV30 and TRBJ1-1; D is ambiguous. Germline-derived CDR1 and CDR2 are GTSNPN and SVGIG (reference sequence). V lost 2 bases and J lost 2, with 9 bases in between. This CDR3 spans 13 amino acids. The CDR3 loop reads CAWSLWGNTEAFF. The CDR3 nucleotides read TGTGCCTGGAGTCTCTGGGGTAACACTGAAGCTTTCTTT.

This clonotype has a count of ten or more. The chain carries TRBV7-6 and TRBJ1-6, with TRBD1 as a possible D gene (5 bases). The CDR3 runs to 15 residues. Germline V gene sequence: CDR1 SGHVS, CDR2 FNYEAQ. V was cut by 5 bases and J by 8 bases, with 16 bases left in between. DNA for the CDR3: TGTGCCAGCAGCCCAGGGACGGGGTGGGATTCACCCCTCCACTTT. As protein: CASSPGTGWDSPLHF.

This chain connects TRBV6-2 or TRBV6-3 to TRBJ1-3; the match to TRBD1 covers 8 bases. Germline CDR1 MNHEY, CDR2 SVGEGT. Trimming removed 6 bases from V and 0 bases from J; junction bases left unmatched: 10. This CDR3 region has 17 residues. CDR3 loop: CASSFGTGPFSGNTIYF. CDR3 in DNA: TGTGCCAGCAGCTTTGGGACAGGACCCTTCTCTGGAAACACCATATATTTT.

About this clonotype: Sequence at one end of the junction differs from germline and may be a read error. The chain couples TRBV6-2 or TRBV6-3 to TRBJ1-2; no definite D call. In germline, CDR1 is MNHEY, CDR2 SVGEGT. This CDR3 has 13 amino acids. CDR3 DNA sequence: TGTGCCAGCACCCAACCGGGGAACTCTGGCTACACCTTC. Translated: CASTQPGNSGYTF.

This chain uses TRBV6-5 with TRBJ2-1, with D possibly TRBD2 on 6 matching bases. In germline, CDR1 is MNHEY, CDR2 SVGAGI. The CDR3 contains 16 residues. The germline V and J ends were trimmed by 1 base and 1 base, with 11 bases remaining between them. CDR3 residues: CASSYFGGGSYNEQFF. The CDR3, as DNA: TGTGCCAGCAGTTACTTCGGGGGTGGGTCCTACAATGAGCAGTTCTTC.

This clonotype was counted only a few times. The CDR3 bases are TGTGCCAGCAGTTATAAGGCGGGGGGGTCTACCTACGAGCAGTACTTC. The encoded protein is CASSYKAGGSTYEQYF. This chain links TRBV6-5 with TRBJ2-7; TRBD2 aligns across 9 bases. Germline assignment: CDR1 MNHEY and CDR2 SVGAGI. The V and J ends lost 3 bases and 2 bases, in that order; junction bases with no gene match: 8. The CDR3 totals 16 residues.

The chain links TRBV7-6 to TRBJ2-5; D is possibly TRBD1 or TRBD2 (6 bases each). Trimming shortened V by 2 bases and J by 1 base, and 14 bases separated the two germline ends. This CDR3 contains 16 residues. Germline V gene sequence: CDR1 SGHVS, CDR2 FNYEAQ. The CDR3 reads CASSLTRGGRQETQYF. CDR3 DNA: TGTGCCAGCAGCTTAACCAGGGGAGGTCGCCAAGAGACCCAGTACTTC.

At least ten counts were recorded for this clonotype. This rearrangement joins TRBV5-6 to TRBJ1-2; D ambiguous. This CDR3 has 13 residues. Trimming stripped 4 bases from V and 8 bases from J, with 15 bases between. The germline CDR1 and CDR2 sequences are SGHDT and YYEEEE. CDR3 nucleotide sequence: TGTGCCAGCAGCCCAAGGGAAGGGTACGGCTACACCTTC. It translates to CASSPREGYGYTF. Supplemented by reference TRBV5-6 and TRBJ1-2, the full variable domain reads DAGVTQSPTHLIKTRGQQVTLRCSPKSGHDTVSWYQQALGQGPQFIFQYYEEEERQRGNFPDRFSGHQFPNYSSELNVNALLLGDSALYLCASSPREGYGYTFGSGTRLTVV.